Shown below are 2 T cell receptor beta chains from a single sample sequenced in a study of blood T cell repertoires in COVID-19. Clones were sequenced by immunoSEQ multiplex PCR, and TCRdb holds only the in-frame ones, with some missing. The sample contains under 200,000 clones, around 85% of which appear only once. Sequencing was carried out using peripheral blood. These receptors were taken from a woman in her 70s with acute or convalescent COVID-19.

The CDR3 here is CASSLEGQGAHEQFF. CDR3 coding DNA: TGTGCCAGCAGCTTAGAAGGGCAGGGGGCACATGAGCAGTTCTTC. V gene TRBV7-6 combines with J gene TRBJ2-1, with 8 bases that match TRBD1. The germline gives CDR1 SGHVS, CDR2 FNYEAQ. V was pared by 1 base and J by 8 bases, with 7 bases of the junction left unmatched. The CDR3 spans 15 residues.

The chain links TRBV10-3 to TRBJ2-4, with 11 bases that match TRBD2. The CDR3 consists of 14 residues. Germline V CDR1 and CDR2: ENHRY, SYGVKD. V was pared by 3 bases and J by 10 bases, with 5 bases of the junction left unmatched. This chain's CDR3 is CAISDLAGGLIQYF. CDR3 sequence (DNA): TGTGCCATCAGTGATTTAGCGGGGGGGCTTATTCAGTACTTC.